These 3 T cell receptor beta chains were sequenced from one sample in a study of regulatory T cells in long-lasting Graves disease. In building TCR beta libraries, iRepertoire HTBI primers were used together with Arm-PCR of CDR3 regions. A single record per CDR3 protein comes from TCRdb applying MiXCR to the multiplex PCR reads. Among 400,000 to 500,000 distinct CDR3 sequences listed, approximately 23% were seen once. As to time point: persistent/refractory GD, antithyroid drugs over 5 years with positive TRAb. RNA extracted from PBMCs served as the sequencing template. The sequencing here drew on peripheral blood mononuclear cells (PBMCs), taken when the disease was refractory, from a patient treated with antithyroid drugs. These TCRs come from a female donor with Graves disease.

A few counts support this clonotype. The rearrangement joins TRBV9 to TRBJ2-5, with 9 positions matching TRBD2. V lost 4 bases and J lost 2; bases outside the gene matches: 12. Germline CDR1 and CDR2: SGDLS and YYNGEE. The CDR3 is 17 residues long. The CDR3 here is CASSPGAQAGGQETQYF. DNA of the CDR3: TGTGCCAGCAGCCCAGGGGCCCAAGCGGGGGGACAAGAGACCCAGTACTTC.

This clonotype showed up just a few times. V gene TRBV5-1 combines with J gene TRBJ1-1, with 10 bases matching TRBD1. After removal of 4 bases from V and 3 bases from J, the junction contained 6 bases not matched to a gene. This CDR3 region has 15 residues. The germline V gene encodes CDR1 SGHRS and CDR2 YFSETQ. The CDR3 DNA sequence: TGCGCCAGCAGCCTCCCGACAGGGGGCTACACTGAAGCTTTCTTT. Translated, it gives CASSLPTGGYTEAFF.

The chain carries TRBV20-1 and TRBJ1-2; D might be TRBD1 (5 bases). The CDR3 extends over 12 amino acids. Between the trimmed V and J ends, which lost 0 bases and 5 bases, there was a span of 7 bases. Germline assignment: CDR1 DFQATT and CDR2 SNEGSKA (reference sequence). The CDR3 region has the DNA TGCAGTGCTAGAGATTGGGGGTATGGCTACACCTTC. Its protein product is CSARDWGYGYTF.